Below, one T cell receptor beta chain is given with its context. This cohort consisted of healthy bone marrow donors. This PCR relied on a set of 60 Vbeta primers and 13 Jbeta primers. TCRdb's table, derived via immunoSEQ multiplex PCR, lists solely in-frame clones and lacks some. The repertoire holds roughly 130,000 clones, with roughly 62% as singletons. This sample is drawn from a study of cytomegalovirus exposure and HLA in healthy donors. This clonotype was sampled from a male donor in good health and CMV-seronegative. The sequencing sample was made of PBMCs.

The DNA of the CDR3 is TGTGCCAGTATCCCCCGGGGACAGGCCTCGAACACCGGGGAGCTGTTTTTT. This translates into CASIPRGQASNTGELFF. The J gene is TRBJ2-2, the V gene TRBV19; 8 nucleotides line up with TRBD1. The J segment lost 0 bases and the V segment lost 7 bases, leaving 10 bases of the junction unmatched. Looked up from germline, CDR1 is LNHDA and CDR2 is SQIVND (reference sequence). CDR3 length equals 17 residues.